This is a list of T cell receptor beta chains from one sample in a study of OX40 agonist ivuxolimab in advanced cancers. Repertoires were generated with immunoSEQ multiplex PCR, while TCRdb's copy carries only in-frame clones and drops some. Altogether 50,000 to 75,000 clones are present, about 90% being singletons, with the ten largest covering 1.9%. The material was CD4+ or CD8+ T cells sorted from blood, obtained in a trial of the OX40 agonist ivuxolimab. All receptors derive from an adult with an advanced solid tumor such as melanoma, head and neck, liver or kidney cancer. Each CDR3 is given with its conserved first and last residue. Fields, in order: J gene, V gene, CDR3 protein.

TRBJ2-1,TRBV7-2,CASSSRGSGGAYNEQFF
TRBJ2-1,TRBV7-3,CASSSTADHEQFF
TRBJ1-1,TRBV7-3,CASSTQAGTEAFF
TRBJ2-1,TRBV15,CATSRDRASGGANEQFF
TRBJ2-2,TRBV6-5,CASKDTGELFF
TRBJ1-1,TRBV11-2,CASFPGRMNTEAFF
TRBJ2-2,TRBV30,CAWSSPPAGDTGELFF
TRBJ1-1,TRBV6-5,CASSLGQGPMNTEAFF
TRBJ2-1,TRBV5-1,CASSAGGSYNEQFF
TRBJ1-2,TRBV7-9,CASSLETGSNYGYTF
TRBJ2-2,TRBV6-5,CASSRQGANTGELFF
TRBJ2-7,TRBV10-3,CAISETNRGFYEQYF
TRBJ1-5,TRBV19,CASSLGGNNQPQHF
TRBJ2-5,TRBV28,CASTRSGLAGRGGTQYF
TRBJ1-6,TRBV6-1,CASSEVSGDNSPLHF
TRBJ1-5,TRBV7-9,CASSQQNNQPQHF
TRBJ1-5,TRBV27,CASRTQGGSDQPQHF
TRBJ2-3,TRBV4-3,CASSQDTGRLAGGADTQYF
TRBJ2-1,TRBV5-1,CASSSTGNEQFF
TRBJ1-2,TRBV7-9,CASGSLSAVTNYGYTF
TRBJ1-4,TRBV5-4,CASSFSPGQEKLFF
TRBJ1-2,TRBV5-6,CASSLVAGADYGYTF
TRBJ1-1,TRBV5-1,CASGGSGTEAFF
TRBJ1-1,TRBV7-2,CASSFSRQSEAFF
TRBJ2-7,TRBV7-8,CASSRTSGFTYEQYF
TRBJ1-1,TRBV29-1,CSSSTGGTEAFF
TRBJ2-7,TRBV28,CASSHRDRGSYEQYF
TRBJ1-5,TRBV6-1,CASNLWQGGNQPQHF
TRBJ2-7,TRBV23-1,CASSKTDRVYEQYF
TRBJ2-5,TRBV27,CASSPRGLADLETQYF
TRBJ2-6,TRBV2,CATQKGALGANVLTF
TRBJ1-5,TRBV6-1,CAKGKGVQPQHF
TRBJ2-7,TRBV18,CASSQGTYEQYF
TRBJ1-1,TRBV6-1,CASKRTLNTEAFF
TRBJ2-7,TRBV6-5,CASTPEGLAGDEQYF
TRBJ1-1,TRBV7-7,CAIFSLGQVAEAFF
TRBJ1-5,TRBV6-5,CASSYDGNQPQHF
TRBJ2-5,TRBV15,CAVRGLAGWETQYF
TRBJ2-7,TRBV5-4,CASSLSGDRREQYF
TRBJ2-5,TRBV18,CASSYTGGQETQYF